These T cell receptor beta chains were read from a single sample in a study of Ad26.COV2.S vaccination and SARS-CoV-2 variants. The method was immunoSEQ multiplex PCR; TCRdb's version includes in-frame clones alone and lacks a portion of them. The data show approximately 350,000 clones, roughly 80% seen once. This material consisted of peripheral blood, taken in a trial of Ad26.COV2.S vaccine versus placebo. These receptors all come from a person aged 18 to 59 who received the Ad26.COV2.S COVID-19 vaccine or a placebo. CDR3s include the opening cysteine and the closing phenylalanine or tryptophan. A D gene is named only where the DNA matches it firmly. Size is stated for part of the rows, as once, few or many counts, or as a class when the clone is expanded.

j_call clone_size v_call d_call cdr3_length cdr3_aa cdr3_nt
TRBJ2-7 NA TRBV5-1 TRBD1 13 CASSFGTGYEQYF TGCGCCAGCAGCTTTGGGACAGGCTACGAGCAGTACTTC
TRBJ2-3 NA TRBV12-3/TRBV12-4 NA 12 CASSFPTDTQYF TGTGCCAGCAGTTTCCCCACAGATACGCAGTATTTT
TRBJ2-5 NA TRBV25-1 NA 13 CASSPRGVKTQYF TGTGCCAGCAGTCCAAGAGGGGTGAAGACCCAGTACTTC
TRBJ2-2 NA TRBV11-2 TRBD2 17 CASSPTPGREFTGELFF TGTGCCAGCAGCCCAACCCCCGGGCGGGAGTTCACCGGGGAGCTGTTTTTT
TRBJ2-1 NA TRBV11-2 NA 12 CASSFRPNEQFF TGTGCCAGCAGCTTTCGACCCAATGAGCAGTTCTTC
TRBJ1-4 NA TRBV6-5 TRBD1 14 CASSQTGTSEKLFF TGTGCCAGCAGTCAGACAGGGACATCGGAAAAACTGTTTTTT
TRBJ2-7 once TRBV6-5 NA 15 CASSYSGRAAYEQYF TGTGCCAGCAGTTACTCGGGCAGGGCCGCCTACGAGCAGTACTTC
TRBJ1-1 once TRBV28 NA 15 CASSLTPGPETEAFF TGTGCCAGCAGTCTGACCCCAGGGCCTGAAACTGAAGCTTTCTTT
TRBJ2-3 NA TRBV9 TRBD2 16 CASSVEDSGGGNTQYF TGTGCCAGCAGCGTAGAAGATAGCGGGGGCGGGAATACGCAGTATTTT
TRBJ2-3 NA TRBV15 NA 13 CASSGHSTDTQYF TGTGCCAGTTCGGGACATAGCACAGATACGCAGTATTTT
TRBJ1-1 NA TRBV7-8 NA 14 CASSPDRYHTEAFF TGTGCCAGCAGTCCCGACAGATACCACACTGAAGCTTTCTTT
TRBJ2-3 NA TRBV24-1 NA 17 CATSDLGQSFSTDTQYF TGTGCCACCAGTGATTTGGGGCAGTCCTTCAGCACAGATACGCAGTATTTT
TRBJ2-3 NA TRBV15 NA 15 CATSRAAGASDTQYF TGTGCCACCAGCAGAGCGGCGGGGGCATCAGATACGCAGTATTTT
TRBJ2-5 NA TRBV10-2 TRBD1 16 CASSPGQGRGGETQYF TGCGCCAGCAGTCCGGGACAGGGGAGGGGAGGAGAGACCCAGTACTTC
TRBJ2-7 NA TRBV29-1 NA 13 CSGAGVETYEQYF TGCAGCGGGGCAGGGGTGGAAACCTACGAGCAGTACTTC
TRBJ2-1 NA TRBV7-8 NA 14 CASSLDRLDNEQFF TGTGCCAGCAGCTTGGACAGACTCGACAATGAGCAGTTCTTC
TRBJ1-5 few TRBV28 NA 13 CASWERGGSPQHF TGTGCCAGTTGGGAGAGGGGGGGATCGCCCCAGCATTTT
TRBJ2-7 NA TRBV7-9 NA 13 CASRDTTSYEQYF TGTGCCAGCAGGGACACAACCTCCTACGAGCAGTACTTC
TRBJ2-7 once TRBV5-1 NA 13 CASSPQSGRERHF TGCGCCAGCAGCCCCCAGAGTGGACGAGAGAGACACTTC
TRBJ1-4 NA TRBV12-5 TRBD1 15 CASGLEDRGSEKLFF TGTGCTAGTGGTTTGGAGGACAGGGGGAGTGAAAAACTGTTTTTT